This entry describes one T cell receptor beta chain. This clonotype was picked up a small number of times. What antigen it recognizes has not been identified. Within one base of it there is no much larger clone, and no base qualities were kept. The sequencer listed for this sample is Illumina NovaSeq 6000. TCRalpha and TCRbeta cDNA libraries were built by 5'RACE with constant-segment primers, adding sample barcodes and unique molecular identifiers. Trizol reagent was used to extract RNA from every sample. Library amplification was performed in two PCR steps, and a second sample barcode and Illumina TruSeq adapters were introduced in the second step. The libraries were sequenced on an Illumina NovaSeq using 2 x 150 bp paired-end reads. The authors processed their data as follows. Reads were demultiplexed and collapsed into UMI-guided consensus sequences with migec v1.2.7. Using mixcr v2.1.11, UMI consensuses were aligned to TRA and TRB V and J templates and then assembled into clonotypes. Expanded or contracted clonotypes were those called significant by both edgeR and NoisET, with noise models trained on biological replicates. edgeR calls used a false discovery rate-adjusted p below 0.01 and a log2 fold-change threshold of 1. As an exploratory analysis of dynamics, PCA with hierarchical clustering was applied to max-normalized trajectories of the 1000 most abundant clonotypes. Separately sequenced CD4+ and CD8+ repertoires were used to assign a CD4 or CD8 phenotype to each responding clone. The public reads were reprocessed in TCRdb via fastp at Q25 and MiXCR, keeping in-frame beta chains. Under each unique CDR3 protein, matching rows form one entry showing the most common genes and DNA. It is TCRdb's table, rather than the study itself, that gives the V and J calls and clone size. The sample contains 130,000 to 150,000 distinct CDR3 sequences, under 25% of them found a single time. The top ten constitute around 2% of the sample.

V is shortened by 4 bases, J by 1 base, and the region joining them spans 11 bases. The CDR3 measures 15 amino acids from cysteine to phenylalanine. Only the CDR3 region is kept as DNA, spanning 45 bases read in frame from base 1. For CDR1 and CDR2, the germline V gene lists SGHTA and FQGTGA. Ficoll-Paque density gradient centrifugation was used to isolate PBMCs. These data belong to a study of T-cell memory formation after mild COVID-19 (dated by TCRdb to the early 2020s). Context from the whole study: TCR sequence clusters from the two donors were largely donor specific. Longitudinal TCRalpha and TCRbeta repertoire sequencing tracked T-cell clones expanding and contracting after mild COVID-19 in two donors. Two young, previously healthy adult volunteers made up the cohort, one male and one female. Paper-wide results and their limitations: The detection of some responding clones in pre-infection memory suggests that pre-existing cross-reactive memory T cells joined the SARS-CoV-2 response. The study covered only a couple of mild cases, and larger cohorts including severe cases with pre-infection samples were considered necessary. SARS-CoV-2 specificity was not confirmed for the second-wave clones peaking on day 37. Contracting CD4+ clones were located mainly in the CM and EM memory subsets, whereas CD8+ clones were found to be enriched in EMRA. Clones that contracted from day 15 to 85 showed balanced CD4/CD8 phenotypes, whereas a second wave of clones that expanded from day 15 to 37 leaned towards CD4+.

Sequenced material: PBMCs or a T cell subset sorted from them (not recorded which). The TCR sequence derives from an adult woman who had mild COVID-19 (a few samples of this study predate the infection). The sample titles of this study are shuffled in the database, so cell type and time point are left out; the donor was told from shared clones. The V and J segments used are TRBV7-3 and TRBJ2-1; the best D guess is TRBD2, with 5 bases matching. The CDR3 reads CASSSLATSYNEQFF. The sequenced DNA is TGTGCCAGCAGCTCGTTAGCGACGTCCTACAATGAGCAGTTCTTC.